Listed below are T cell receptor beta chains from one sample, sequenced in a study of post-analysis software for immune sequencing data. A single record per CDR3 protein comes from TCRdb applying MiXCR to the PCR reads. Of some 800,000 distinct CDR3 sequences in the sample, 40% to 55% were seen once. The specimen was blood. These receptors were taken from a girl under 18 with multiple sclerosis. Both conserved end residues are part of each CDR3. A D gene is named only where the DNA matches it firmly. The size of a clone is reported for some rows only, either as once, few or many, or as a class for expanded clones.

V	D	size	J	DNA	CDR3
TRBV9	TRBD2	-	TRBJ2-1	TGTGCCAGCAGCGTTGGGGGGGGTGCGAATGAGCAGTTCTTC	CASSVGGGANEQFF
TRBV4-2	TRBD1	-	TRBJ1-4	TGTGCCAGCAGCCAGACGGGACAGGGGGCCGGAGGGTGGGAAGAAAAACTGTTTTTT	CASSQTGQGAGGWEEKLFF
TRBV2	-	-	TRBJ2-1	TGTGCCAGCAGTATCCAGGTCGGTGAGCAGTTCTTC	CASSIQVGEQFF
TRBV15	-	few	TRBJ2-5	TGTGCCACCATGTCAGGGGGGCAAGAGACCCAGTACTTC	CATMSGGQETQYF
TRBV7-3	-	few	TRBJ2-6	TGTGCCAGCAGGTTCAGGGAGTCTGGGGCCAACGTCCTGACTTTC	CASRFRESGANVLTF
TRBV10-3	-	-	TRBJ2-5	TGTGCCATCAGTGAGTCTTGGGCACTCCAGGAGACCCAGTACTTC	CAISESWALQETQYF
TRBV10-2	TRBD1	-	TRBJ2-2	TGCGCCAGCAGTGGGACAGGGTCCGGGGAGCTGTTTTTT	CASSGTGSGELFF
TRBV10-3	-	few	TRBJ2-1	TGTGCCATCGGTGACTCATCCTACAATGAGCAGTTCTTC	CAIGDSSYNEQFF
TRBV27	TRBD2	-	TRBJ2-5	TGTGCCAGCAGTTGGTTTCTAATAGCGGGGCCACAAGAGACCCAGTACTTC	CASSWFLIAGPQETQYF
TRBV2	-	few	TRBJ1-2	TGTGCCATCGACCAAGACTATGGCTACACCTTC	CAIDQDYGYTF
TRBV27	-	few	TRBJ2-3	TGTGCCAGCAGCCACGTAGGGGGTTCAGATACGCAGTATTTT	CASSHVGGSDTQYF
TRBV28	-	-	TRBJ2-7	TGTGCCAGCAGTCTTGCCGTCATCCCCCCCGAGCAGTACTTC	CASSLAVIPPEQYF
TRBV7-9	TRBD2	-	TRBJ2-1	TGTGCCAGCAGCTTAGAACTAGCGGCCTACAATGAGCAGTTCTTC	CASSLELAAYNEQFF
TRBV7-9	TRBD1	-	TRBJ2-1	TGTGCCAGCGCGTCTCAGGGGGCCTATAATGAGCAGTTCTTC	CASASQGAYNEQFF
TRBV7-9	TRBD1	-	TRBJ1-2	TGTGCCAGCAGCAAGGGGTCGTTGGGACAGGGGGTCTGTCATGGCTACACCTTC	CASSKGSLGQGVCHGYTF
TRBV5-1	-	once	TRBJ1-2	TGCGCCAGCAGCTCGAAATCGGGTGATCCCAACTATGGCTACACCTTC	CASSSKSGDPNYGYTF
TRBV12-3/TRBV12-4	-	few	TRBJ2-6	TGTGCCAGCAGTTCGACAATCTCTGGGGCCAACGTCCTGACTTTC	CASSSTISGANVLTF
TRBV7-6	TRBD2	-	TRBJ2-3	TGTGCCAGCAGCCTCGAGCGGGGCGGGAGTGCAGATACGCAGTATTTT	CASSLERGGSADTQYF
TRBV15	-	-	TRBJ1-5	TGTGCCACCAGCCGCCTGACAGATAGCAATCAGCCCCAGCATTTT	CATSRLTDSNQPQHF
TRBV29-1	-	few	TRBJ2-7	TGCAGCGTTGGGACGGATCCCTACGAGCAGTACTTC	CSVGTDPYEQYF
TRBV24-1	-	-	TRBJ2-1	TGTGCCACCAGTGACTATGCAGGGAAATCCCACAATGAGCAGTTCTTC	CATSDYAGKSHNEQFF
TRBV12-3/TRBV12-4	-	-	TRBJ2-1	TGTGCCAGCAGTTCCTCCTCACGAATAGTGGGAAACTACAATGAGCAGTTCTTC	CASSSSSRIVGNYNEQFF
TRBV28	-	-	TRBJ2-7	TGTGCCAGCAGTTCTCTTCAGGGTTATGGCGAGCAGTACTTC	CASSSLQGYGEQYF
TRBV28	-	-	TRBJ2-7	TGTGCCAGCAGCGTCGCGGTATACGAGCAGTACTTC	CASSVAVYEQYF
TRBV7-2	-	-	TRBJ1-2	TGTGCCAGCAGCTTAGCGCTGGGGCGAGAGGGTTATGGCTACACCTTC	CASSLALGREGYGYTF
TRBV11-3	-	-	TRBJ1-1	TGTGCCAGCAGTTCCTCGGGGGGCCAAGAGAACACTGAAGCTTTCTTT	CASSSSGGQENTEAFF
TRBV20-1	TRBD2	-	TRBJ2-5	TGCAGTGCTACCATACTAGCGGGAGTGGGTGAGACCCAGTACTTC	CSATILAGVGETQYF
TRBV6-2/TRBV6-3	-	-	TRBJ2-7	TGTGCCAGCAGTTACGGCAGGTACTCCTACGAGCAGTACTTC	CASSYGRYSYEQYF
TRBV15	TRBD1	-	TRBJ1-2	TGTGCCACCAGCAGAGGAGGGACAGGGGGCGAGCAAGGGGGCTACACCTTC	CATSRGGTGGEQGGYTF
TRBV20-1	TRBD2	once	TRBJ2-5	TGCAGTGCTAGTTCTAGCGGGACGTTCAATGAGCAGTACTTC	CSASSSGTFNEQYF
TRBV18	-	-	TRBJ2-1	TGTGCCAGCTCACCAGACCCATTGGCGCAGTTCTTC	CASSPDPLAQFF
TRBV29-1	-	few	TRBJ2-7	TGCAGCGTTGAAGAGGGGACCCCGGGGAGGCAGTACTTC	CSVEEGTPGRQYF
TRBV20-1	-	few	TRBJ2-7	TGCAGTGCTAGAGATTTAAGGCTAGACACTTTTCGGCAGTACTTC	CSARDLRLDTFRQYF
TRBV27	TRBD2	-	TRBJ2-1	TGTGCCAGCAGTTCTTGGCTAGCGGGAGGGGTTGACAATGAGCAGTTCTTC	CASSSWLAGGVDNEQFF
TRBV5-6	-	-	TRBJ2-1	TGTGCCAGCAGCTTTAGGAGGGGCCTTGGTAATGAGCAGTTCTTC	CASSFRRGLGNEQFF
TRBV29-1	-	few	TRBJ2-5	TGCAGCGTTGGGGGCCCTAGGGGAGAGACCCAGTACTTC	CSVGGPRGETQYF
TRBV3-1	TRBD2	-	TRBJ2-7	TGTGCCAGCAAACAAGGACTAGCGAATAACGAGCAGTACTTC	CASKQGLANNEQYF
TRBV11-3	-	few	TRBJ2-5	TGTGCCAGCAGCCTGGGGCGGAGCTTTCAAGAGACCCAGTACTTC	CASSLGRSFQETQYF
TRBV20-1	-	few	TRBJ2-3	TGCAGTGCTAGAGTAAGCTCGGGCGGTGTGACAGATACGCAGTATTTT	CSARVSSGGVTDTQYF
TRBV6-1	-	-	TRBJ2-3	TGTGCCAGCAGTGAAGGGATTGGGGCCCCAGATACGCAGTATTTT	CASSEGIGAPDTQYF
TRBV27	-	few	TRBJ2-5	TGTGCCAGCAGTTTATCGGTGACAGGAGAGACCCAGTACTTC	CASSLSVTGETQYF
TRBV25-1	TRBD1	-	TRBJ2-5	TGTGCCAGCAGTGAATTTGGGACAGGGGGTTACGAGCAGCACTTC	CASSEFGTGGYEQHF
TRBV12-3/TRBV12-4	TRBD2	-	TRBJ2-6	TGTGCCAGCAGCACGACTAGCGGCTCTGGGGCCAACGTCCTGACTTTC	CASSTTSGSGANVLTF
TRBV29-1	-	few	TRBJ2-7	TGCAGCGTTGTGCAGGGGGGGGCCTACGAGCAGTACTTC	CSVVQGGAYEQYF
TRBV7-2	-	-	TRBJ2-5	TGTGCCAGCAGCTTAGTAGGTCGGGGTGGGCAAGAGACCCAGTACTTC	CASSLVGRGGQETQYF
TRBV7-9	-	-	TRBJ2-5	TGTGCCAGCAGCTTAGAACAGGGTCGAGAGACCCAGTACTTC	CASSLEQGRETQYF
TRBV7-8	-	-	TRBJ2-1	TGTGCCAGCAGCTTAGAGGGTAGGCAGTTCTTC	CASSLEGRQFF